The 16 T cell receptor beta chains in this list originate from one sample, sequenced in a study of T cell repertoires in cytomegalovirus infection. Antigen specificity for these receptors is unknown. TCRdb re-derived calls from the reads in MiXCR, one entry per CDR3 protein. The top ten clones hold roughly 51% of a sample with some 130,000 distinct CDR3 sequences, about 31% of them seen once. The sample here was CD8+ T cells from cultured PBMCs, taken from culture after CMV antigen stimulation. Receptors originate from a human donor in good health (CMV status not recorded). Some clones in this sample may be carry-over from other donors' samples.

There are a few counts of this clonotype. The rearrangement uses TRBV19 and TRBJ2-1, with D possibly matching TRBD1 (5 bases). The CDR3 runs 11 residues. Germline loops: CDR1 LNHDA, CDR2 SQIVND (reference sequence). Trimming pared 7 bases from V and 9 bases from J, leaving 10 bases between. In DNA, the CDR3 is TGTGCCAGTACCTCAGGGATTGAGCAGTTCTTC. It is translated as CASTSGIEQFF.

The V and J genes are TRBV10-3 and TRBJ2-3, with 7 nucleotides matching TRBD1. J was trimmed by 4 bases and V by 6 bases; bases with no gene match: 7. CDR3 length: 14 residues. Germline V CDR1 and CDR2: ENHRY, SYGVKD. For the CDR3, the DNA is TGTGCCATCAGGGACGGAACAGGGGCAGATACGCAGTATTTT. It yields the protein CAIRDGTGADTQYF.

This clonotype has only a few counts. This chain links TRBV19 with TRBJ1-1, with a weak D call TRBD1 (5 bases). V lost 3 bases to trimming and J lost 5 bases, with 10 bases between them. This CDR3 spans 13 amino acids. Looked up from germline, CDR1 is LNHDA and CDR2 is SQIVND (reference sequence). The CDR3 loop reads CASSILGVTEAFF. CDR3 DNA: TGTGCCAGTAGTATTTTGGGGGTTACTGAAGCTTTCTTT. Filled out from reference TRBV19 and TRBJ1-1, the complete variable domain reads DGGITQSPKYLFRKEGQNVTLSCEQNLNHDAMYWYRQDPGQGLRLIYYSQIVNDFQKGDIAEGYSVSREKKESFPLTVTSAQKNPTAFYLCASSILGVTEAFFGQGTRLTVV.

This clonotype was detected only a few times. The chain combines TRBV7-2 with TRBJ1-5, with D unclear. The germline CDR1 and CDR2 sequences are SGHTA and FQGNSA. Trimming removed 0 bases from V and 7 bases from J, with 10 bases in between. This CDR3 is 14 amino acids long. The CDR3 here is CASSLAGIGQPQHF. CDR3 bases: TGTGCCAGCAGCTTAGCGGGTATAGGGCAGCCCCAGCATTTT.

The genes are TRBV5-1 and TRBJ1-1, with TRBD1 matching over 7 bases. Germline values: CDR1 SGHRS, CDR2 YFSETQ. The CDR3 is made up of 14 amino acids. Trimming removed 3 bases from V and 8 bases from J; junction bases left unmatched: 10. CDR3 loop: CASSWSGTAWEAFF. The CDR3 DNA follows: TGCGCCAGCAGCTGGTCCGGGACAGCATGGGAAGCTTTCTTT.

This clonotype was seen only a few times. The gene calls are TRBV4-1 and TRBJ2-3, with D possibly matching TRBD1 (5 bases). V lost 0 bases and J 5 bases, leaving 12 bases between the germline ends. The CDR3 extends over 15 amino acids. The germline gives CDR1 MGHRA, CDR2 YSYEKL. CDR3 region: CASSQDGQILDTQYF. The CDR3 DNA sequence: TGCGCCAGCAGCCAAGACGGACAAATATTAGATACGCAGTATTTT.

This clonotype was found a few times. V gene TRBV7-9 combines with J gene TRBJ2-7, with D possibly being TRBD1 (7 bases). This CDR3 region has 16 residues. In germline, CDR1 is SEHNR, CDR2 FQNEAQ (reference sequence). The germline V and J ends were trimmed by 5 bases and 0 bases, with 17 bases remaining between them. CDR3 coding DNA: TGTGCCAGCAGCGGGGAGGTAGGGGGCCACTCCTACGAGCAGTACTTC. Translation gives CASSGEVGGHSYEQYF.

This clonotype showed up many times. At one end, the junction sequence differs from germline, possibly due to a read error. V usage is TRBV12-3 or TRBV12-4 and J usage is TRBJ2-7; TRBD2 agrees at 12 bases. CDR3 length: 14 residues. The CDR3 sequence is CASSLGTSGYEQYF. The CDR3 region has the DNA TGTGCCAGCAGCTTAGGGACTAGCGGGTACGAGCAGTACTTC.

V and J are TRBV6-2 or TRBV6-3 and TRBJ1-5, with unresolved D. The germline gives CDR1 MNHEY, CDR2 SVGEGT. CDR3 length: 12 residues. V dropped 1 base and J dropped 7 bases, with 5 bases sitting between them. Here the CDR3 DNA reads TGTGCCAGCAGTTACTTGGGGCAGCCCCAGCATTTT. This sequence encodes CASSYLGQPQHF.

The chain uses TRBV7-3 and TRBJ2-3; D is undetermined. The CDR3 loop spans 15 amino acids. Trimming stripped 2 bases from V and 0 bases from J, with 9 bases between. Per the germline V gene, CDR1 is SGHTA and CDR2 is FQGTGA. The CDR3 DNA sequence: TGTGCCAGCAGCTTAGGAATTCCTAGCACAGATACGCAGTATTTT. It is translated as CASSLGIPSTDTQYF. The full variable domain, with the rest looked up from reference TRBV7-3 and TRBJ2-3, is GAGVSQTPSNKVTEKGKYVELRCDPISGHTALYWYRQSLGQGPEFLIYFQGTGAADDSGLPNDRFFAVRPEGSVSTLKIQRTERGDSAVYLCASSLGIPSTDTQYFGPGTRLTVL.

The chain uses TRBV24-1 and TRBJ2-3; D is ambiguous. The CDR3 contains 12 residues. The germline CDR1 and CDR2 sequences are KGHDR and SFDVKD. V lost 3 bases and J 5 bases, leaving 5 bases between the germline ends. Here the CDR3 reads CATSDRRDTQYF. CDR3 DNA: TGTGCCACCAGTGATCGGAGAGATACGCAGTATTTT.

This clonotype has at least ten counts. The chain couples TRBV18 to TRBJ2-6; perhaps TRBD2 as D (5 bases). The germline gives CDR1 KGHSH, CDR2 LQKENI. With 3 bases removed from V and 4 bases from J, the gap between germline ends came to 10 bases. There are 15 residues in the CDR3. The CDR3 DNA reads as TGTGCCAGCTCACCTCTGAGGGTCGGGGCCAACGTCCTGACTTTC. It codes for CASSPLRVGANVLTF.

This clonotype turned up a few times. The chain combines TRBV6-2 or TRBV6-3 with TRBJ1-1; D uncertain. Between the trimmed V and J ends, which lost 7 bases and 1 base, there was a span of 13 bases. The CDR3 runs to 14 residues. Germline V gene data show CDR1 as MNHEY and CDR2 as SVGEGT. The CDR3 nucleotides read TGTGCCAGCAACTCAGCCACGGGGAACACTGAAGCTTTCTTT. It translates to CASNSATGNTEAFF.

In this sample, this clonotype turned up many times. The DNA for the CDR3 is TGTGCCATCAGTGGCCGACAGGGGTACCATGAGCAGTTCTTC. Translation: CAISGRQGYHEQFF. The chain couples TRBV10-3 to TRBJ2-1; 8 bases line up with TRBD1. Losses at the gene ends were 4 bases for V and 8 bases for J; bases not matched to a gene: 7. The germline V gene encodes CDR1 ENHRY and CDR2 SYGVKD. The CDR3 length is 14 residues.

This clonotype was seen more than once but under ten times. The chain links TRBV7-9 to TRBJ2-7; 7 bases map to TRBD1. The trim removed 5 bases at V and 3 bases at J, leaving 7 bases unmatched. Looked up from germline, CDR1 is SEHNR and CDR2 is FQNEAQ (reference sequence). The CDR3 has 14 amino acids. CDR3: CASSPPGQSYEQYF. DNA of the CDR3: TGTGCCAGCAGCCCTCCGGGACAGAGCTACGAGCAGTACTTC.

This clonotype has just a few counts. The gene calls are TRBV2 and TRBJ1-6, with D perhaps matching TRBD1 (5 bases). This CDR3 comprises 11 residues. Trimming pared 10 bases from V and 5 bases from J, leaving 6 bases between. Looked up from germline, CDR1 is SNHLY and CDR2 is FYNNEI. DNA of the CDR3: TGTGCCATCAGGGATAATTCACCCCTCCACTTT. Translation: CAIRDNSPLHF. The full variable domain, its missing parts supplied by reference TRBV2 and TRBJ1-6, is EPEVTQTPSHQVTQMGQEVILRCVPISNHLYFYWYRQILGQKVEFLVSFYNNEISEKSEIFDDQFSVERPDGSNFTLKIRSTKLEDSAMYFCAIRDNSPLHFGNGTRLTVT.